This is a list of T cell receptor beta chains from one sample in a study of human T cells and chemical hapten exposure. TCRdb re-called the RACE reads through MiXCR, storing one row per CDR3 protein. The sample consists of roughly 38,000 distinct CDR3 sequences, roughly 7.6% of them appearing once. Sequenced material: whole blood, taken in connection with sensitization to the hapten diphenylcyclopropenone (DPC). These receptors were collected from a woman between 50 and 59 years old with alopecia areata. Some clones in this sample may be carry-over from other donors' samples. Each CDR3 is given with its conserved first and last residue. The order of the fields is clone size, D gene, V gene, J gene, CDR3 protein. The D gene is left open where the match is weak. Not every row has a clone size; where given, it reads once, few, many or a size class.

-	-	TRBV7-9	TRBJ2-5	CASSRDAGAQYF
-	TRBD1	TRBV6-2/TRBV6-3	TRBJ2-5	CASSYLTGEETQYF
many	TRBD2	TRBV14	TRBJ2-1	CASSHLGLADMNEQFF
few	TRBD2	TRBV11-2	TRBJ2-6	CASSPAGGGSGANVLTF
-	-	TRBV25-1	TRBJ2-2	CASSPGPARTGELFF
many	TRBD2	TRBV6-2/TRBV6-3	TRBJ2-2	CASSPFGGSSMNTGELFF
many	-	TRBV2	TRBJ1-5	CASSGHLNNQPQHF
many	-	TRBV30	TRBJ1-5	CAWAGGLNQPQHF
-	-	TRBV28	TRBJ2-3	CASSVGGSDTQYF
many	TRBD2	TRBV3-1	TRBJ2-1	CASSPGLAGISSYNEQFF
-	-	TRBV4-1	TRBJ2-2	CASSQAPRTTGELFF
-	-	TRBV20-1	TRBJ2-3	CSAPGRLDEDTQYF
-	-	TRBV7-9	TRBJ2-1	CASSFFLEGIEQFF
-	-	TRBV28	TRBJ2-2	CASSLGGSGAFSELFF
few	TRBD1	TRBV29-1	TRBJ1-1	CSGHSRTGGEAFF
many	-	TRBV20-1	TRBJ2-7	CSARQVYEQYF
many	TRBD2	TRBV6-2/TRBV6-3	TRBJ2-3	CASSRSGRPDTQYF
many	TRBD1	TRBV3-1	TRBJ1-1	CASSPRDRGREAFF
few	TRBD1	TRBV6-5	TRBJ2-1	CASSRPTGDNEQFF
-	TRBD1	TRBV5-1	TRBJ2-7	CASSSSRGLYEQYF
many	TRBD2	TRBV7-9	TRBJ2-3	CASSSGTSGTAQYF
many	-	TRBV5-1	TRBJ1-4	CASSFGGTNEKLFF
many	TRBD1	TRBV3-1	TRBJ2-1	CASSPGGAGNEQFF
many	-	TRBV5-1	TRBJ2-4	CASSSIGIGGAKNIQYF
-	-	TRBV24-1	TRBJ2-1	CATSDESKGPNNEQFF
many	-	TRBV11-2	TRBJ1-5	CASSLVGGGNQPQHF
many	TRBD1	TRBV6-2/TRBV6-3	TRBJ1-5	CASSWTGEGNQPQHF
many	-	TRBV5-5	TRBJ1-5	CASSFSGARQDQPQHF
many	-	TRBV6-6	TRBJ2-7	CASTLGGDSYEQYF
many	TRBD1	TRBV12-3/TRBV12-4	TRBJ1-5	CASSLVSRDRGRGGNQPQHF
-	TRBD2	TRBV5-1	TRBJ2-2	CASSSLAGGVNTGELFF
many	TRBD1	TRBV5-1	TRBJ2-4	CASSLTGTDQNIQYF
many	-	TRBV5-6	TRBJ1-5	CASSAGGRTQHF
many	TRBD1	TRBV20-1	TRBJ2-7	CSASLPTGGTYEQYF
many	TRBD1	TRBV14	TRBJ1-6	CASSRTGGGNSPLHF
many	-	TRBV27	TRBJ2-6	CASSPDRTGANVLTF
few	TRBD1	TRBV6-2/TRBV6-3	TRBJ1-5	CASTKGGTGGQPQHF
many	TRBD2	TRBV29-1	TRBJ2-7	CSARLAGSNEQYF
few	TRBD2	TRBV7-3	TRBJ2-3	CASSPQGGRADKMGTDTQYF
-	-	TRBV10-2	TRBJ2-2	CASSEFGTGELFF
many	-	TRBV7-6	TRBJ2-5	CASSLVGGTSPRLQETQYF
many	-	TRBV29-1	TRBJ1-1	CSVEWGPGGNTEAFF
few	TRBD2	TRBV7-8	TRBJ2-5	CASSFSGLIQETQYF
-	-	TRBV27	TRBJ1-2	CASSDKPRGGNGYTF
many	-	TRBV7-2	TRBJ1-6	CASSLDTQGKSPLHF
many	TRBD1	TRBV6-6	TRBJ1-1	CASSFAGTVNTEAFF
few	-	TRBV28	TRBJ1-5	CASSLGGANQPQHF
-	-	TRBV18	TRBJ1-6	CASSLDINNSPLHF
many	TRBD2	TRBV11-2	TRBJ2-7	CASSSRTSGTYEQYF
-	TRBD2	TRBV29-1	TRBJ2-3	CSVGTSGGPDTQYF
few	-	TRBV5-6	TRBJ1-1	CASRSGMNTEAFF
many	-	TRBV6-5	TRBJ1-1	CASSYSGQSNTEAFF
many	TRBD2	TRBV2	TRBJ2-1	CASSEEGGLATSSYNEQFF
many	-	TRBV7-6	TRBJ1-2	CASSSGLGYGYTF
many	TRBD1	TRBV10-2	TRBJ2-5	CASISAGQGRETQYF